The subject of this entry is one T cell receptor beta chain. Measured with immunoSEQ multiplex PCR; TCRdb has only the in-frame clones, and not every one. This sample has about 23,000 clones, with 85% to 95% found just once. The entry originates in a study of blood T cell repertoires in COVID-19. This sequence originates from a woman between 50 and 59 years old with active COVID-19. Source material: peripheral blood.

CDR3 bases: TGTGCCAGCAGCCCCGGGACTTTTAACACCGGGGAGCTGTTTTTT. This translates into CASSPGTFNTGELFF. The genes are TRBV7-3 and TRBJ2-2, with D possibly matching TRBD2 (6 bases). The V gene lost 5 bases and the J gene lost 2 bases, with 12 bases spanning the gap. This CDR3 is 15 amino acids long. Germline CDR1 SGHTA, CDR2 FQGTGA.